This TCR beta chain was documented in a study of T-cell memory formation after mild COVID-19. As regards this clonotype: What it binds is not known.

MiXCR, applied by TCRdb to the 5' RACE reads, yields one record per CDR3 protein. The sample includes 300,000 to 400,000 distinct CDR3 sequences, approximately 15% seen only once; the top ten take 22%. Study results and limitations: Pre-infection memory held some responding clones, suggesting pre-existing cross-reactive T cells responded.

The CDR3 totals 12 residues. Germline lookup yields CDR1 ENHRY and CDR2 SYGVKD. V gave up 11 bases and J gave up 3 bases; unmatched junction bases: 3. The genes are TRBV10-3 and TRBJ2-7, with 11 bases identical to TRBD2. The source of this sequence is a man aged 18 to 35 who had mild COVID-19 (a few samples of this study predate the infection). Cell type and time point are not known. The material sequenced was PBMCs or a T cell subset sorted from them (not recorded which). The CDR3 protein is CAAGLAVYEQYF. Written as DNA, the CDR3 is TGTGCCGCGGGACTAGCGGTCTACGAGCAGTACTTC.